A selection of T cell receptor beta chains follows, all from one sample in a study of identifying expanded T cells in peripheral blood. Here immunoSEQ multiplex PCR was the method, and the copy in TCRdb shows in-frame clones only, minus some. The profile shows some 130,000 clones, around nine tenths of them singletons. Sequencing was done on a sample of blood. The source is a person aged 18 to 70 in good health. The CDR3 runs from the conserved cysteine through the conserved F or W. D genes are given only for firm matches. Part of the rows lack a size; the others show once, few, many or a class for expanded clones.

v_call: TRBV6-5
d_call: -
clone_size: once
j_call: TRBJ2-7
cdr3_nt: TGTGCCAGCAGTTATGACGGTTCCTACGAGCAGTACTTC
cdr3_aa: CASSYDGSYEQYF

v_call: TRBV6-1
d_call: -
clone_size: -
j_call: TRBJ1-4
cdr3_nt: TGTGCCAGCAGTGCAGCAGTACAGGGTGAAAAACTGTTTTTT
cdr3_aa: CASSAAVQGEKLFF

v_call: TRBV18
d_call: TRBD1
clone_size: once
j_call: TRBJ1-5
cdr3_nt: TGTGCCAGCTCACTAAGCGACAGGGGACATCAGCCCCAGCATTTT
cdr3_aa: CASSLSDRGHQPQHF

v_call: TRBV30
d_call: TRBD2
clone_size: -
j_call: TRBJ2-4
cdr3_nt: TGTGCCTGGAGTGTGGGAGGGGCCAAAAACATTCAGTACTTC
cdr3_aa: CAWSVGGAKNIQYF

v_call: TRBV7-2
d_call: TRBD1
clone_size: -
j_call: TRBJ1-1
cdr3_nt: TGTGCCAGCAGCTTACTCGGACAGGGGCGGTCAGCTTTCTTT
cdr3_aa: CASSLLGQGRSAFF

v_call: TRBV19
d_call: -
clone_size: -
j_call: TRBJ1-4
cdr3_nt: TGTGCCAGTAGTAAGGGACGGACTGCAACTAATGAAAAACTGTTTTTT
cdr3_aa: CASSKGRTATNEKLFF

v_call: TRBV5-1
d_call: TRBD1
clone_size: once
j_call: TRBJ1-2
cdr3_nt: TGCGCCAGCACCCATGGGACAGGGACCGGCTACACCTTC
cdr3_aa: CASTHGTGTGYTF

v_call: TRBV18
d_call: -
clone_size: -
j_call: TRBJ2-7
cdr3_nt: TGTGCCAGCTCACCAAGGCTAGCTTCCTACGAGCAGTACTTC
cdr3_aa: CASSPRLASYEQYF

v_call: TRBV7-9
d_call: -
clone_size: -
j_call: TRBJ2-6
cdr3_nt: TGTGCCAGCAGCTGGGGGGACCAGCGGTCTGGGGCCAACGTCCTGACTTTC
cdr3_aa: CASSWGDQRSGANVLTF

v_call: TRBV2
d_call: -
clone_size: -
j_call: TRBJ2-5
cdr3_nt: TGTGCCAGCAGTGTCGACGAGACCCAGTACTTC
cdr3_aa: CASSVDETQYF

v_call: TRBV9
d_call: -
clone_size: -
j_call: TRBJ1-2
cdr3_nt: TGTGCCAGCAGCGTATCATCCGGCTATGGCTACACCTTC
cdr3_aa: CASSVSSGYGYTF

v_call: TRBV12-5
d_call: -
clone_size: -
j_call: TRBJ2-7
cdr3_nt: TGTGCTAGTGGTTTGGTTCTCCCTCGCTACGAGCAGTACTTC
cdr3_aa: CASGLVLPRYEQYF

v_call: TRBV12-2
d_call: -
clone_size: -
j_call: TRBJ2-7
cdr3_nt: TGTGCAAGTCGCCGAGGGGGAAGCCTCTCCTACGAGCAGTACTTC
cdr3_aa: CASRRGGSLSYEQYF

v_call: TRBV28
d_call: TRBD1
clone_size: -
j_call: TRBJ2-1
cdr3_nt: TGTGCCAGCAGTTCCCTGACAGGGGTTGCCGGCTACAATGAGCAGTTCTTC
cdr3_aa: CASSSLTGVAGYNEQFF

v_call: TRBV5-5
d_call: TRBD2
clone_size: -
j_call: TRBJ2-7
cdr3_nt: TGTGCCAGCAGCTTGGTCTCGACTAGCGTTAACTACGAGCAGTACTTC
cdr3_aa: CASSLVSTSVNYEQYF

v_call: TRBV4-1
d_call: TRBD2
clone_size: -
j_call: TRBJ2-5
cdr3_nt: TGCGCCAGCAGCCAAGATCCAGCGGGATATCAAGAGACCCAGTACTTC
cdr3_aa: CASSQDPAGYQETQYF

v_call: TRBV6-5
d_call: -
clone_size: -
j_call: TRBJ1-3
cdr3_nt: TGTGCCAGCAGTCTCGGGGCGGACTCTGGAAACACCATATATTTT
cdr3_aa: CASSLGADSGNTIYF

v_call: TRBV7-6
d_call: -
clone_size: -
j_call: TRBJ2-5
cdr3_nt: TGTGCCAGCGGATGGGAGACCCAGTACTTC
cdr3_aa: CASGWETQYF

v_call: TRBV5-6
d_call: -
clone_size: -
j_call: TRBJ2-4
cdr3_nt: TGTGCCAGCCGTTCATTGGGTGGACTAGCCAAAAACATTCAGTACTTC
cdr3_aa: CASRSLGGLAKNIQYF

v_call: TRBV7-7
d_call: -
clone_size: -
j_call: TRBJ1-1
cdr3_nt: TGTGCCAGCAGCCGGGGACATGGGACTGAAGCTTTCTTT
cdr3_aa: CASSRGHGTEAFF